The 5 T cell receptor beta chains listed next were all sequenced from one sample in a study of cytomegalovirus exposure and HLA in healthy donors. A multiplex PCR was run with 60 Vbeta primers and 13 Jbeta primers. The data were produced by immunoSEQ multiplex PCR, yet TCRdb's version contains in-frame clones alone and is incomplete. The table includes some 150,000 clones, 64% detected once. The sample comprised PBMCs. All receptors come from a woman younger than 45 in good health and CMV-seropositive.

V and J are TRBV10-1 and TRBJ1-5, with 8 bases lining up with TRBD1. The CDR3 loop spans 14 amino acids. The germline V gene encodes CDR1 WNHNN and CDR2 SYGVQD (reference sequence). The V segment lost 11 bases and the J segment 3 bases; nucleotides outside the gene matches: 9. CDR3 nucleotide sequence: TGCGCCTCCAACGACAGGGGAGTCAATCAGCCCCAGCATTTT. The encoded protein is CASNDRGVNQPQHF.

This chain links TRBV5-6 with TRBJ1-6; 7 bases agree with TRBD1. Per germline, CDR1 SGHDT and CDR2 YYEEEE. The CDR3 spans 16 residues. V shed 3 bases and J 7 bases; nucleotides not matched to a gene: 10. The CDR3 loop is CASSYYTTGRNSPLHF. For the CDR3, the DNA is TGTGCCAGCAGCTACTACACGACAGGGAGGAATTCACCCCTCCACTTT.

The V call is TRBV5-4, the J call TRBJ2-7; TRBD1 aligns across 7 bases. Trimming cost V 4 bases and J 4 bases; bases outside gene matches: 5. Germline V gene sequence: CDR1 SGHNT, CDR2 YYREEE (reference sequence). CDR3 length: 13 residues. In DNA form, the CDR3 reads TGTGCCAGCAGCGGGGGACAGATATACGAGCAGTACTTC. Translated: CASSGGQIYEQYF.

The rearrangement links TRBV6-4 to TRBJ2-1; TRBD1 agrees at 10 bases. Germline V gives CDR1 MRHNA, CDR2 SNTAGT. The CDR3 runs to 15 residues. Trimming cost V 5 bases and J 5 bases; bases outside gene matches: 6. CDR3 DNA sequence: TGTGCCAGCAGTAAGGACAGGGGGGGTAACAATGAGCAGTTCTTC. The encoded protein is CASSKDRGGNNEQFF.

A word on this clone: Other DNA variants within this sample encode the same CDR3. The CDR3 coding sequence is TGTGCCAGCAGAGACAGGGGTAATCAGCCCCAGCATTTT. It encodes CASRDRGNQPQHF. V gene TRBV2 combines with J gene TRBJ1-5, with TRBD1 identical over 8 bases. CDR1 and CDR2 from the germline V gene are SNHLY and FYNNEI. V lost 6 bases and J lost 4; bases outside the gene matches: 2. The CDR3 has 13 residues.